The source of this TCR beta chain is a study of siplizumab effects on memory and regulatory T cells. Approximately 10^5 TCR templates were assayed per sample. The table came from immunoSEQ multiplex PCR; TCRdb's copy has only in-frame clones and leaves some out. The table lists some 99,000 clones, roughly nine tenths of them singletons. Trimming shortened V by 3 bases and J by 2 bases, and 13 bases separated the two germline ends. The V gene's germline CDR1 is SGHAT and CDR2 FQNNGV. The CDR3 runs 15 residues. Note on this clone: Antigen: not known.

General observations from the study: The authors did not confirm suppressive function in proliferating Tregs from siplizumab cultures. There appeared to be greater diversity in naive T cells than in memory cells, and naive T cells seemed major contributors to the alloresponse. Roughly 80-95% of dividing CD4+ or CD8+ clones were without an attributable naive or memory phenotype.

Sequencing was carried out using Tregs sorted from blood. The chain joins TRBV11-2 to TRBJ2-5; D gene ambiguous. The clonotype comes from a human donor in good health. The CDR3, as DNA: TGTGCCAGCAGCTTTGGGGTTGTGGGTCAAGAGACCCAGTACTTC. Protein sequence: CASSFGVVGQETQYF.